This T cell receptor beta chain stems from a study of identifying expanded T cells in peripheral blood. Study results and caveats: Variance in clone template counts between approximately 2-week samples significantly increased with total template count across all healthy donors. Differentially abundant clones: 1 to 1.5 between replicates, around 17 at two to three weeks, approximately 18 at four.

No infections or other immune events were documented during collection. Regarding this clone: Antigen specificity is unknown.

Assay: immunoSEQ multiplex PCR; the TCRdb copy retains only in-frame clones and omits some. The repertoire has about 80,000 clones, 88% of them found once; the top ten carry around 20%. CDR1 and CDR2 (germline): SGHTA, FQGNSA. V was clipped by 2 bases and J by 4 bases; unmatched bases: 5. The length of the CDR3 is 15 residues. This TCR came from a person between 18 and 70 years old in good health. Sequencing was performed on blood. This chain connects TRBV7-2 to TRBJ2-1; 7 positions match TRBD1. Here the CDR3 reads CASSLRPGQYNEQFF. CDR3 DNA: TGTGCCAGCAGCTTAAGACCGGGACAGTACAATGAGCAGTTCTTC. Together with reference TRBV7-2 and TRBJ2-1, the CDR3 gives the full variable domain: GAGVSQSPSNKVTEKGKDVELRCDPISGHTALYWYRQSLGQGLEFLIYFQGNSAPDKSGLPSDRFSAERTGGSVSTLTIQRTQQEDSAVYLCASSLRPGQYNEQFFGPGTRLTVL.